This entry lists 7 T cell receptor beta chains sequenced from one sample in a study of blood T cell repertoires in COVID-19. Clones were sequenced by immunoSEQ multiplex PCR, and TCRdb holds only the in-frame ones, with some missing. This table holds 200,000 to 250,000 clones, around nine tenths found once. The sample taken for sequencing was peripheral blood. The receptor source for this set is a man in his 60s who had recovered from COVID-19.

J is TRBJ1-4 and V is TRBV5-5, with unresolved D. This CDR3 is built from 14 residues. V lost 1 base to trimming and J lost 0 bases, with 4 bases between them. Germline V gene lookup returns CDR1 SGHKS and CDR2 YYEKEE (reference sequence). CDR3 protein: CASSLSSTNEKLFF. The CDR3, as DNA: TGTGCCAGCAGCTTGAGCTCAACTAATGAAAAACTGTTTTTT.

The chain joins TRBV5-4 to TRBJ2-5; D is perhaps TRBD2 (7 bases). V shed 3 bases and J shed 7 bases, with 25 bases lying between them. The CDR3 loop spans 17 amino acids. Germline V gene sequence: CDR1 SGHNT, CDR2 YYREEE (reference sequence). This chain's CDR3 is CASSWGSGGVFIGTQYF. The CDR3 coding sequence is TGTGCCAGCAGCTGGGGGTCGGGGGGCGTATTTATCGGGACCCAGTACTTC.

The chain joins TRBV5-1 to TRBJ2-7, with a possible D match to TRBD2 (5 bases). The V gene lost 4 bases and the J gene lost 4 bases, with 9 bases spanning the gap. The germline gives CDR1 SGHRS, CDR2 YFSETQ. CDR3 length: 12 residues. The CDR3 sequence: CASSNGIYEQYF. The CDR3 coding sequence is TGCGCCAGCAGCAACGGGATTTACGAGCAGTACTTC.

This clone has only one observation. The chain links TRBV9 to TRBJ2-3; 7 bases align to TRBD2. Germline V lookup: CDR1 SGDLS, CDR2 YYNGEE. With V trimmed by 2 bases and J by 4 bases, 10 bases remained unmatched. The length of the CDR3 is 16 residues. The CDR3 spells CASSVGEGGMADTQYF. The CDR3 DNA sequence: TGTGCCAGCAGCGTTGGGGAGGGAGGGATGGCAGATACGCAGTATTTT. The full variable domain, rest sourced from reference TRBV9 and TRBJ2-3, is DSGVTQTPKHLITATGQRVTLRCSPRSGDLSVYWYQQSLDQGLQFLIQYYNGEERAKGNILERFSAQQFPDLHSELNLSSLELGDSALYFCASSVGEGGMADTQYFGPGTRLTVL.

The chain couples TRBV10-2 to TRBJ1-1; maybe TRBD1 (6 bases). CDR1 is WSHSY and CDR2 is SAAADI in the germline V gene. The CDR3 is 13 residues long. Trimming removed 0 bases at V and 4 bases at J, with 6 bases between. The DNA for the CDR3 is TGCGCCAGCAGTGAGTCCAGGGGCACTGAAGCTTTCTTT. As protein: CASSESRGTEAFF.

This chain links TRBV28 with TRBJ1-6; D may be TRBD1 (5 bases). The V gene's germline CDR1 is MDHEN and CDR2 SYDVKM. This CDR3 is built from 16 residues. V lost 6 bases, J lost 8 bases, and 20 bases lay in between. The CDR3 bases are TGTGCCAGCAGCCGGGCAGGGTCCGGGCCCTATTCACCCCTCCACTTT. Translation gives CASSRAGSGPYSPLHF.

The chain has TRBV30 and TRBJ2-3, with no clear D. Trimming removed 5 bases from V and 1 base from J, with 10 bases in between. There are 13 residues in the CDR3. The germline CDR1 and CDR2 sequences are GTSNPN and SVGIG (reference sequence). CDR3 nucleotide sequence: TGTGCCTGGGTTGTAGCTGGCACAGATACGCAGTATTTT. Translated, it gives CAWVVAGTDTQYF.